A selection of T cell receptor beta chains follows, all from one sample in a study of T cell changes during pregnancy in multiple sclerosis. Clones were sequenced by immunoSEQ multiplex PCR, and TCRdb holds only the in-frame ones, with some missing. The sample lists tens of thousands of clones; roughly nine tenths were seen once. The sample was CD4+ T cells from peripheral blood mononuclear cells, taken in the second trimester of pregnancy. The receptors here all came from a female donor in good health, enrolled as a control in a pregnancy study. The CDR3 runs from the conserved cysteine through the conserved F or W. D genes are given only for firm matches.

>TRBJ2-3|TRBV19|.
TGTGCCAGTAGTATAGCGGCAGGGTTACTGTCAGATACGCAGTATTTT
CASSIAAGLLSDTQYF
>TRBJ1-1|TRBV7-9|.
TGTGCCAGCAGCTCGGAAGGGCGGGTTGAAGCTTTCTTT
CASSSEGRVEAFF
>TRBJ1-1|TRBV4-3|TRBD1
TGCGCCAGCAGGGACAGGGCAAGATTGAACACTGAAGCTTTCTTT
CASRDRARLNTEAFF
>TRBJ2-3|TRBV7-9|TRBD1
TGTGCCAGCAGCTTACAGGGGGCGGGGGATACGCAGTATTTT
CASSLQGAGDTQYF
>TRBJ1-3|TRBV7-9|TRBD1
TGTGCCAGCAGCCCCAGGGGGAAGAGCTCTGGAAACACCATATATTTT
CASSPRGKSSGNTIYF
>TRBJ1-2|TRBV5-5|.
TGTGCCAGCAGTTTACAGGATAACTATGGCTACACCTTC
CASSLQDNYGYTF
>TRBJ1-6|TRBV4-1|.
TGCGCCAGCAGCCAATTTTGGCGTCAGGGAAAAAATTCACCCCTCCACTTT
CASSQFWRQGKNSPLHF
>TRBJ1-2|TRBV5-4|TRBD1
TGTGCCAGCAGTTTAACCGGGACAGCCTACCTGGGGGGCTACACCTTC
CASSLTGTAYLGGYTF
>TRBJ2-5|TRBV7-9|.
TGTGCCAGCAGCTTAGAAACAGGGCGAAAGACCCAGTACTTC
CASSLETGRKTQYF
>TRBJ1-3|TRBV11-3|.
TGTGCCAGCACGCTAGGGAGCTCTGGAAACACCATATATTTT
CASTLGSSGNTIYF
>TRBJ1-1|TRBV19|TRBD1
TGTGCCAGTAGTCCACAGGGGGGGAACACTGAAGCTTTCTTT
CASSPQGGNTEAFF
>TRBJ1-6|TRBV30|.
TGTGCCTGGAGTGTACCGTGGACAGCCAATTCACCCCTCCACTTT
CAWSVPWTANSPLHF
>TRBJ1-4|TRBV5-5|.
TGTGCCAGCAGCTTGTATCCCTCCCGGAGTGAAAAACTGTTTTTT
CASSLYPSRSEKLFF
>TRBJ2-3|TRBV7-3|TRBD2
TGTGCCAGCAGCTTACAAGCTAGCGGGGGGGCCACAGATACGCAGTATTTT
CASSLQASGGATDTQYF
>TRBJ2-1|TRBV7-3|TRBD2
TGTGCCAGCAGCCACGGGGGGGGCAGGAATGAGCAGTTCTTC
CASSHGGGRNEQFF
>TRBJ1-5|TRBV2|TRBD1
TGTGCCAGCAACCGGGACAGAGAATATCAGCCCCAGCATTTT
CASNRDREYQPQHF
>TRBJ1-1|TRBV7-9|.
TGTGCCAGCAGCTGGGGACTCAACACTGAAGCTTTCTTT
CASSWGLNTEAFF
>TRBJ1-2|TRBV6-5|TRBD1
TGTGCCAGCAGTCCCTCATTAGACAGGGCTGGCTACACCTTC
CASSPSLDRAGYTF
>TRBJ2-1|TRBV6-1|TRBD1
TGTGCCAGCAGTCCGGGACAGGCGACCTACAATGAGCAGTTCTTC
CASSPGQATYNEQFF
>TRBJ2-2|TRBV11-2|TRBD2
TGTGCCAGCAGCTTAGCCGGGGGGGGATCTACCGGGGAGCTGTTTTTT
CASSLAGGGSTGELFF
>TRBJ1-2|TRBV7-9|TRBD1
TGTGCCAGCAGCTTTAGCGAGGGGGCTGGCTACACCTTC
CASSFSEGAGYTF
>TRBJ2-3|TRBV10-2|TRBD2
TGCGCCAGCCGCCGGGACTACACAGATACGCAGTATTTT
CASRRDYTDTQYF